One and the same sample provided the 14 T cell receptor beta chains below, sequenced in a study of identical twins. TCRdb re-called the 5' RACE reads with MiXCR, one entry per CDR3 protein. Of 400,000 or so distinct CDR3 sequences in the sample, approximately 8.7% were seen once. The sequenced sample consisted of naive T cells sorted from blood. These receptor sequences come from a woman in her 50s in good health.

A few counts support this clonotype. This chain joins TRBV9 and TRBJ2-2; D gene unclear. CDR3 size: 13 residues. Germline V gives CDR1 SGDLS, CDR2 YYNGEE. Trimming removed 4 bases at V and 4 bases at J, with 8 bases between. CDR3: CASSRTRTGELFF. The CDR3 nucleotides are TGTGCCAGCAGCCGGACCCGCACCGGGGAGCTGTTTTTT.

This clonotype turned up a few times. J is TRBJ2-3 and V is TRBV29-1, with 9 bases fitting TRBD2. V dropped 7 bases and J dropped 2; count of bases not matched to a gene: 4. CDR3 length equals 13 residues. CDR1 and CDR2 (germline): SQVTM, ANQGSEA. The CDR3 DNA follows: TGCAGCGCTAGCGGGATCCTCACAGATACGCAGTATTTT. It is translated as CSASGILTDTQYF.

The chain is built from TRBV20-1 and TRBJ2-1, with TRBD2 as a possible D gene (5 bases). CDR3 length: 14 amino acids. Germline V lookup: CDR1 DFQATT, CDR2 SNEGSKA (reference sequence). V was clipped by 1 base and J by 0 bases, with 7 bases between them. The CDR3 coding sequence is TGCAGTGCTAGAGGCGGAGGCTCCTACAATGAGCAGTTCTTC. This translates into CSARGGGSYNEQFF.

V is TRBV10-3 and J is TRBJ2-7; no reliable D call. V shed 3 bases and J shed 6 bases, with 12 bases lying between them. Germline lookup yields CDR1 ENHRY and CDR2 SYGVKD. CDR3 length: 13 residues. The DNA for the CDR3 is TGTGCCATCAGTGACCTGGAAGGGTCCGAGCAGTACGTC. It encodes CAISDLEGSEQYV.

In its sample, this clonotype was seen a few times. The chain recombines TRBV6-2 or TRBV6-3 with TRBJ2-1; 7 bases align to TRBD2. The trim removed 8 bases at V and 6 bases at J, leaving 10 bases unmatched. The germline V gene has CDR1 MNHEY and CDR2 SVGEGT. The CDR3 sequence is 14 residues long. In nucleotides, the CDR3 is TGTGCCAGCCTCGACCGCGGGAGATCCAATGAGCAGTTCTTC. It yields the protein CASLDRGRSNEQFF.

This clonotype was picked up many times. This chain connects TRBV11-3 to TRBJ2-1; TRBD1 is a possible D gene (6 bases). This CDR3 contains 13 residues. Germline values: CDR1 SGHNT, CDR2 YENEEA. V was trimmed by 2 bases and J by 7 bases, leaving 9 bases between them. CDR3 amino acids: CASSLTGTNEQFF. CDR3 nucleotides: TGTGCCAGCAGCTTAACAGGGACGAATGAGCAGTTCTTC. Using reference TRBV11-3 and TRBJ2-1 for the parts outside the CDR3, the full variable domain is EAGVVQSPRYKIIEKKQPVAFWCNPISGHNTLYWYLQNLGQGPELLIRYENEEAVDDSQLPKDRFSAERLKGVDSTLKIQPAELGDSAVYLCASSLTGTNEQFFGPGTRLTVL.

This clonotype was counted ten times or more. The chain is built from TRBV20-1 and TRBJ2-7; D is uncertain. Germline CDR1 reads DFQATT; CDR2 reads SNEGSKA (reference sequence). This CDR3 is built from 11 residues. Trimming pared 2 bases from V and 3 bases from J, leaving 5 bases between. CDR3: CSARLIYEQYV. The DNA of the CDR3 is TGCAGTGCTAGATTGATCTACGAGCAGTACGTC.

Points on this clonotype: Mismatch with germline at one junction end may stem from a read error. The chain is built from TRBV20-1 and TRBJ2-2; TRBD1 agrees at 9 bases. The CDR3 is 14 amino acids. Germline-derived CDR1 and CDR2 are DFQATT and SNEGSKA (reference sequence). DNA for the CDR3: TGCAGTGTCACCGGGACAGGGAACACCGTGGAGCTGTTTTTT. Protein sequence: CSVTGTGNTVELFF.

This clonotype was seen a few times. The chain has TRBV5-1 and TRBJ2-7; maybe TRBD1 (6 bases). The ends were cut back, 4 bases at V and 2 bases at J, with 10 bases in the middle. The CDR3 totals 13 residues. Germline CDR1 is SGHRS and CDR2 is YFSETQ. CDR3 region: CASSPQGPYEQYF. Written as DNA, the CDR3 is TGCGCCAGCAGCCCACAGGGCCCCTACGAGCAGTACTTC.

This chain links TRBV19 with TRBJ2-1; D is perhaps TRBD2 (5 bases). Trimming shortened V by 3 bases and J by 3 bases, and 6 bases separated the two germline ends. Germline V gene sequence: CDR1 LNHDA, CDR2 SQIVND (reference sequence). The length of the CDR3 is 13 residues. The CDR3 reads CASSIGNYNEQFF. As DNA, the CDR3 is TGTGCCAGTAGTATCGGGAACTACAATGAGCAGTTCTTC. Full variable domain (outside the CDR3, taken from reference TRBV19 and TRBJ2-1): DGGITQSPKYLFRKEGQNVTLSCEQNLNHDAMYWYRQDPGQGLRLIYYSQIVNDFQKGDIAEGYSVSREKKESFPLTVTSAQKNPTAFYLCASSIGNYNEQFFGPGTRLTVL.

This clonotype showed up many times. The chain is built from TRBV25-1 and TRBJ2-2; D gene unclear. This CDR3 spans 12 amino acids. The V end lost 7 bases, the J end lost 7 bases, and 10 bases lay between the germline ends. The V gene's germline CDR1 is MGHDK and CDR2 SYGVNS. The CDR3 sequence: CASMDRFGELFF. The DNA for the CDR3 is TGTGCCAGCATGGACCGTTTCGGGGAGCTGTTTTTT.

In this sample, this clonotype turned up many times. The chain employs TRBV11-2 and TRBJ2-1; D uncertain. V gave up 0 bases and J gave up 7 bases, with 10 bases separating them. Germline CDR1 reads SGHAT; CDR2 reads FQNNGV. The CDR3 is 14 amino acids. In nucleotides, the CDR3 is TGTGCCAGCAGCTTAGACGCTGCTACTAATGAGCAGTTCTTC. Amino acids: CASSLDAATNEQFF.

The J gene is TRBJ2-5, the V gene TRBV7-8; TRBD2 might be the D (5 bases). V was pared by 5 bases and J by 5 bases, with 21 bases between. Germline lookup yields CDR1 SGHVS and CDR2 FQNEAQ. This CDR3 is 16 amino acids long. The CDR3 here is CASSRRPGSMPETQYF. DNA for the CDR3: TGTGCCAGCAGCCGGCGACCGGGATCAATGCCCGAGACCCAGTACTTC.

This clonotype was recorded at least ten times. The V gene is TRBV5-1, the J gene TRBJ2-2, with no clear D. V lost 4 bases and J lost 5, with 6 bases in between. This CDR3 has 12 amino acids. CDR1 is SGHRS, CDR2 YFSETQ, per germline. CDR3 protein: CASSPPTGELFF. CDR3 in DNA: TGCGCCAGCAGCCCCCCAACCGGGGAGCTGTTTTTT.